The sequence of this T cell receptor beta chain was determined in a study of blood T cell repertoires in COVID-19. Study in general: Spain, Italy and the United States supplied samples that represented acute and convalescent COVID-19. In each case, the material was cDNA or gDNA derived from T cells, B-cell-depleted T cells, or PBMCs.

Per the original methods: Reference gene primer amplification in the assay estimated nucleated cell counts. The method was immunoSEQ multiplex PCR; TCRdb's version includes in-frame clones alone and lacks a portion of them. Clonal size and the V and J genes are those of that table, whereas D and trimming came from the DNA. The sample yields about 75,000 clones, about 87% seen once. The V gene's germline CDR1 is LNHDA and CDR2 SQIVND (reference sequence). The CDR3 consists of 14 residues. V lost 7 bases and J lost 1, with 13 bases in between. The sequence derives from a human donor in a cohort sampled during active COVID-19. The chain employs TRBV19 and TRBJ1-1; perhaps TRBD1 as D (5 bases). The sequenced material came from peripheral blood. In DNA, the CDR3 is TGTGCCAGTAAGGGAGGTGGGGCGAACACTGAAGCTTTCTTT. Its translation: CASKGGGANTEAFF. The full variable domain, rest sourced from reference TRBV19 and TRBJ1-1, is DGGITQSPKYLFRKEGQNVTLSCEQNLNHDAMYWYRQDPGQGLRLIYYSQIVNDFQKGDIAEGYSVSREKKESFPLTVTSAQKNPTAFYLCASKGGGANTEAFFGQGTRLTVV.